This T cell receptor (beta chain) was captured in a study of beta chain features in type 1 diabetes. Only a few counts were recorded for this clone. Expressed TCRB transcripts were sequenced because the isolated RNA had all been reverse transcribed beforehand. Produced via immunoSEQ multiplex PCR; TCRdb's table is partial and in-frame only. The sample includes under 400,000 clones, roughly 15% of them seen just once. All sorted populations exceeded 95% purity. V lost 6 bases and J lost 0, with 11 bases in between. The germline V gene has CDR1 SQVTM and CDR2 ANQGSEA. This CDR3 contains 13 residues. The V and J genes are TRBV29-1 and TRBJ1-2; D call uncertain. Specimen: central memory CD4+ T cells from blood. This receptor was obtained from a young man in good health. The DNA for the CDR3 is TGCAGCGTCGCGGACGGAGCTAACTATGGCTACACCTTC. This codes for CSVADGANYGYTF.